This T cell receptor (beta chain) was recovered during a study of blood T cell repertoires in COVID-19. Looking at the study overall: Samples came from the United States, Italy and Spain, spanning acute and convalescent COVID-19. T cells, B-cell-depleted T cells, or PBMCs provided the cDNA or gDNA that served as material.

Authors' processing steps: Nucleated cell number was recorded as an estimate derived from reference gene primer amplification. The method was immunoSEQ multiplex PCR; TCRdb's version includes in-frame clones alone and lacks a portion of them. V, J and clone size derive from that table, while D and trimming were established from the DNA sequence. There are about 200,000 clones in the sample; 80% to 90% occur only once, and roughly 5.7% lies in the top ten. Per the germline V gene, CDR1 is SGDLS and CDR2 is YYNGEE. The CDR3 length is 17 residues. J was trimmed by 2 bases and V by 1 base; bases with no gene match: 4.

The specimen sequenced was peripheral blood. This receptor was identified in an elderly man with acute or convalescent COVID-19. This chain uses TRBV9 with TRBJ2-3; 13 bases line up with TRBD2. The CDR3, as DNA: TGTGCCAGCAGCGTAACGACTAGCGGGAGGCTCACAGATACGCAGTATTTT. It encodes CASSVTTSGRLTDTQYF.